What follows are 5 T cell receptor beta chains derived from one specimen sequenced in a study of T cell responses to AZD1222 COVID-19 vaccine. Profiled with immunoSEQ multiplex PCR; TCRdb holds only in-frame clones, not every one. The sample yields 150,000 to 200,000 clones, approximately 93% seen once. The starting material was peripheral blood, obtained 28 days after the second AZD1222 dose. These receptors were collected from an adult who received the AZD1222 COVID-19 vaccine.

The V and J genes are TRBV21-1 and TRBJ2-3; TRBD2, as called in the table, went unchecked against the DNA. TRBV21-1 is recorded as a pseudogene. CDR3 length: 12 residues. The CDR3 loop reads CASSKLDDTQYF. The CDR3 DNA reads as TGTGCCAGCAGCAAGTTAGATGATACGCAGTATTTT.

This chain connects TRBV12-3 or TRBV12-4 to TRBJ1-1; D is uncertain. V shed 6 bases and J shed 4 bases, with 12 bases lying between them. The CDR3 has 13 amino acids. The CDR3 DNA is TGTGCCAGCAGACCACAATTGGGCACTGAAGCTTTCTTT. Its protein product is CASRPQLGTEAFF.

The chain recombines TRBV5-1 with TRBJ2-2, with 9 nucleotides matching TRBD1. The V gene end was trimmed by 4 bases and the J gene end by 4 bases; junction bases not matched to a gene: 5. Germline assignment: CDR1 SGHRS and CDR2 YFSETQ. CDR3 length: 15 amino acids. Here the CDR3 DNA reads TGCGCCAGCAGCCCGGCGGGACAGGGCACCGGGGAGCTGTTTTTT. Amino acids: CASSPAGQGTGELFF.

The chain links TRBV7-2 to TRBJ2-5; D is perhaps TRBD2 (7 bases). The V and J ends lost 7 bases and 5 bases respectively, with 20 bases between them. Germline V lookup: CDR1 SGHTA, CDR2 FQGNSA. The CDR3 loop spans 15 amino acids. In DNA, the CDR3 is TGTGCCAGCACCCTCTTGGGGCGGGGGCGGGAGACCCAGTACTTC. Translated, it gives CASTLLGRGRETQYF.

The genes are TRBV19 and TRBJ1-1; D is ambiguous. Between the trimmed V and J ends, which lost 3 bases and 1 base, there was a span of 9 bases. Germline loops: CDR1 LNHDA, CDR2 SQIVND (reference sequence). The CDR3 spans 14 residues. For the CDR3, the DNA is TGTGCCAGTAGTATTGGGGTAGCGAACACTGAAGCTTTCTTT. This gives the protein CASSIGVANTEAFF.